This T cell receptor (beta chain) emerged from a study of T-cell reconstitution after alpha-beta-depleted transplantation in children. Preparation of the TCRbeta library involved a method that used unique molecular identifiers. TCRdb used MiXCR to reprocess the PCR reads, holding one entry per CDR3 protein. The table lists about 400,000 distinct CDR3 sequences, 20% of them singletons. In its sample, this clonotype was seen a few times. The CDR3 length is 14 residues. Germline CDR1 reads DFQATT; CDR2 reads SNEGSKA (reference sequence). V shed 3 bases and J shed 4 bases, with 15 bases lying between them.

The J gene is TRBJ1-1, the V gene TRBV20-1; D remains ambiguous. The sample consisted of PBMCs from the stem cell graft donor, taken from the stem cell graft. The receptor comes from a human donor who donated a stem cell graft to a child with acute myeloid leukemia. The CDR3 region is CSARPTERFTEAFF. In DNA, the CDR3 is TGCAGTGCTAGGCCTACGGAGAGGTTCACTGAAGCTTTCTTT.